This TCR beta chain was recorded in a study of blood T cells in healthy people across ages. RNA extraction gave at least 5 micrograms of total RNA per sample. Next came a second PCR, run for roughly 6 to 11 cycles, which used a sample-barcoded 5' primer along with a J-beta primer mix. TCRdb analysed the 5' RACE reads with MiXCR anew, one entry per CDR3 protein. The sample shows around 940,000 distinct CDR3 sequences, roughly 51% of them seen only once. There are 13 residues in the CDR3. Trimming removed 2 bases at V and 3 bases at J, with 8 bases between. CDR1 is MNHEY, CDR2 SVGEGT, per germline. This TCR derives from a woman aged 55 to 70 in good health. This chain joins TRBV6-2 or TRBV6-3 and TRBJ2-7; possibly TRBD2 for D (5 bases). Sequencing was carried out using blood. CDR3 region: CASSYTTSYEQYF. CDR3 DNA sequence: TGTGCCAGCAGTTACACAACTAGCTACGAGCAGTACTTC.